The rows below give T cell receptor beta chains drawn from one sample of a study of CD8 T cells in Susac syndrome. TCRdb passed the immunoSEQ multiplex PCR reads through MiXCR, listing each CDR3 protein once. The sample includes around 300,000 distinct CDR3 sequences, roughly 90% of them seen just once. Sequencing was done on a sample of CD8+ T cells from PBMCs. All receptors derive from a human donor with multiple sclerosis. CDR3s include the opening cysteine and the closing phenylalanine or tryptophan. Fields, in order: V gene, J gene, clone size, D gene, CDR3 DNA, CDR3 protein. A D gene is named only where the DNA matches it firmly. Clone size is shown for a subset of rows, as once, few, many or a class of expanded clone.

V gene: TRBV6-5
J gene: TRBJ2-1
clone size: -
D gene: -
CDR3 DNA: TGTGCCAGCAGTCAACCAACTCGGTCCAATGAGCAGTTCTTC
CDR3 protein: CASSQPTRSNEQFF

V gene: TRBV6-2/TRBV6-3
J gene: TRBJ2-5
clone size: -
D gene: -
CDR3 DNA: TGTGCCAGCAGTTACTCGGTTCACAAGGACAAGACCCAGTACTTC
CDR3 protein: CASSYSVHKDKTQYF

V gene: TRBV11-2
J gene: TRBJ2-1
clone size: -
D gene: TRBD2
CDR3 DNA: TGTGCCAGCAGCACTAGCGGGAGATGGTGGGATGAGCAGTTCTTC
CDR3 protein: CASSTSGRWWDEQFF

V gene: TRBV28
J gene: TRBJ1-1
clone size: -
D gene: -
CDR3 DNA: TGTGCCAGCAGTTTGGAGGGCAGGTCGTGGTCAGTGAACACTGAAGCTTTCTTT
CDR3 protein: CASSLEGRSWSVNTEAFF

V gene: TRBV20-1
J gene: TRBJ2-3
clone size: -
D gene: -
CDR3 DNA: TGCAGTGCTAGGCGTCTAGGGGGTGATACGCAGTATTTT
CDR3 protein: CSARRLGGDTQYF

V gene: TRBV20-1
J gene: TRBJ2-7
clone size: -
D gene: TRBD2
CDR3 DNA: TGCAGTGCTAAGGGACTACTCTTTCAGATGGAGCCCTACAAACAGTACTTC
CDR3 protein: CSAKGLLFQMEPYKQYF

V gene: TRBV28
J gene: TRBJ1-1
clone size: -
D gene: -
CDR3 DNA: TGTGCCAGCAGTTTCCGTGGGGGAGGTACTGAAGCTTTCTTT
CDR3 protein: CASSFRGGGTEAFF

V gene: TRBV24-1
J gene: TRBJ2-1
clone size: few
D gene: -
CDR3 DNA: TGTGCCACCGGCGAACTTCGGGAGCAGTTCTTC
CDR3 protein: CATGELREQFF

V gene: TRBV11-2
J gene: TRBJ2-7
clone size: -
D gene: -
CDR3 DNA: TGTGCCAGCAGCTTAGGAGGGGGAACATGGGACGAGCAGTACTTC
CDR3 protein: CASSLGGGTWDEQYF

V gene: TRBV29-1
J gene: TRBJ2-7
clone size: -
D gene: -
CDR3 DNA: TGCAGCGTTCACGAGGGGGGCTACGAGCAGTACTTC
CDR3 protein: CSVHEGGYEQYF

V gene: TRBV6-5
J gene: TRBJ1-3
clone size: -
D gene: TRBD1
CDR3 DNA: TGTGCCAGCAGGGCACAGGGGATCTACGGAAACACCATATATTTT
CDR3 protein: CASRAQGIYGNTIYF

V gene: TRBV30
J gene: TRBJ2-7
clone size: -
D gene: -
CDR3 DNA: TGTGCCTGGAGTGTAACGGGGCTTGACGAGCAGTACTTC
CDR3 protein: CAWSVTGLDEQYF

V gene: TRBV4-3
J gene: TRBJ1-2
clone size: once
D gene: TRBD1
CDR3 DNA: TGCGCCAGCAGCCAAGCCCCGGGGACAGGGGACGGCTACACCTTC
CDR3 protein: CASSQAPGTGDGYTF

V gene: TRBV19
J gene: TRBJ1-1
clone size: -
D gene: -
CDR3 DNA: TGTGCCAGTAGTATCGCCACCAGGGGAGGCGTGAACACTGAAGCTTTCTTT
CDR3 protein: CASSIATRGGVNTEAFF

V gene: TRBV6-1
J gene: TRBJ2-5
clone size: -
D gene: TRBD2
CDR3 DNA: TGTGCCAGCAGTCCCTCCCCTCCTAGCGGGCCTTCCCTCCAAGAGACCCAGTACTTC
CDR3 protein: CASSPSPPSGPSLQETQYF

V gene: TRBV2
J gene: TRBJ1-2
clone size: -
D gene: -
CDR3 DNA: TGTGCCTGGAGGGAGTCGAACTATGGCTACACCTTC
CDR3 protein: CAWRESNYGYTF

V gene: TRBV4-3
J gene: TRBJ2-3
clone size: -
D gene: -
CDR3 DNA: TGCGCCAGCAGCCAAGATGTTTTAAGGGAAGATACGCAGTATTTT
CDR3 protein: CASSQDVLREDTQYF

V gene: TRBV6-4
J gene: TRBJ2-3
clone size: -
D gene: -
CDR3 DNA: TGTGCCAGCAGTGTTAGTGAGTCCGCAGATACGCAGTATTTT
CDR3 protein: CASSVSESADTQYF

V gene: TRBV4-3
J gene: TRBJ2-7
clone size: -
D gene: TRBD1
CDR3 DNA: TGCGCCAGCAGCCAAGATTCTACAGGGGGTTACGAGCAGTACTTC
CDR3 protein: CASSQDSTGGYEQYF

V gene: TRBV7-9
J gene: TRBJ2-1
clone size: -
D gene: -
CDR3 DNA: TGTGCCAGCAGCTTTTCGGGGAAGTATGAGCAGTTCTTC
CDR3 protein: CASSFSGKYEQFF

V gene: TRBV19
J gene: TRBJ2-7
clone size: -
D gene: TRBD1
CDR3 DNA: TGTGCCAGTAGTATATCGGGACAGGGTGTCCGAGAGCAGTACTTC
CDR3 protein: CASSISGQGVREQYF

V gene: TRBV27
J gene: TRBJ2-7
clone size: few
D gene: TRBD1
CDR3 DNA: TGTGCCAGCAGTTTAGGGACAGGGCTCTCCTACGAGCAGTACTTC
CDR3 protein: CASSLGTGLSYEQYF

V gene: TRBV4-3
J gene: TRBJ1-2
clone size: -
D gene: -
CDR3 DNA: TGCGCCAGCAGCCAAGATGGAGACGTAGGCTATGGCTACACCTTC
CDR3 protein: CASSQDGDVGYGYTF

V gene: TRBV29-1
J gene: TRBJ2-2
clone size: once
D gene: TRBD1
CDR3 DNA: TGCAGCGTGTGGGGGACAGGGGGGTACACCGGGGAGCTGTTTTTT
CDR3 protein: CSVWGTGGYTGELFF

V gene: TRBV7-8
J gene: TRBJ2-1
clone size: -
D gene: TRBD2
CDR3 DNA: TGTGCCAGCAGCCTAAGGACTAGCGGGAATGAGCAGTTCTTC
CDR3 protein: CASSLRTSGNEQFF

V gene: TRBV15
J gene: TRBJ2-1
clone size: -
D gene: -
CDR3 DNA: TGTGCCACCAGCAGCTCCCGGCATAACAATGAGCAGTTCTTC
CDR3 protein: CATSSSRHNNEQFF

V gene: TRBV29-1
J gene: TRBJ2-1
clone size: -
D gene: -
CDR3 DNA: TGCAGCGTTGAAGATCTTCCGAGGACTACCTCAAGCTCCTACAATGAGCAGTTCTTC
CDR3 protein: CSVEDLPRTTSSSYNEQFF

V gene: TRBV6-1
J gene: TRBJ1-1
clone size: -
D gene: TRBD1
CDR3 DNA: TGTGCCAGCAGTGTGGTACAGGGGGTAACTGAAGCTTTCTTT
CDR3 protein: CASSVVQGVTEAFF

V gene: TRBV11-2
J gene: TRBJ1-1
clone size: -
D gene: -
CDR3 DNA: TGTGCCAGCAGCAGCTCGGGCCTTGGGACTGAAGCTTTCTTT
CDR3 protein: CASSSSGLGTEAFF

V gene: TRBV24-1
J gene: TRBJ1-2
clone size: few
D gene: TRBD1
CDR3 DNA: TGTGCCACCAGTGGCCCGGGACAGGGGGACTATGGCTACACCTTC
CDR3 protein: CATSGPGQGDYGYTF

V gene: TRBV19
J gene: TRBJ2-1
clone size: -
D gene: -
CDR3 DNA: TGTGCCAGTAGTATAGGCGGCGGGGGCTTCGGGGAGCAGTTCTTC
CDR3 protein: CASSIGGGGFGEQFF

V gene: TRBV3-1
J gene: TRBJ1-5
clone size: once
D gene: -
CDR3 DNA: TGTGCCAGCAGCCAAGAGGTGGCGGGCAATCAGCCCCAGCATTTT
CDR3 protein: CASSQEVAGNQPQHF

V gene: TRBV14
J gene: TRBJ2-3
clone size: -
D gene: -
CDR3 DNA: TGTGCCAGCAGCCATTGGGGTTCGTGGACAGATACGCAGTATTTT
CDR3 protein: CASSHWGSWTDTQYF

V gene: TRBV20-1
J gene: TRBJ2-3
clone size: -
D gene: TRBD2
CDR3 DNA: TGCAGTGCTAGAGCGGTAGCGGGAGCACCAGATACGCAGTATTTT
CDR3 protein: CSARAVAGAPDTQYF

V gene: TRBV14
J gene: TRBJ2-2
clone size: -
D gene: -
CDR3 DNA: TGTGCCAGCAGCCAAGAATTGGGCAACGGGGAGCTGTTTTTT
CDR3 protein: CASSQELGNGELFF

V gene: TRBV12-3/TRBV12-4
J gene: TRBJ2-1
clone size: -
D gene: -
CDR3 DNA: TGTGCCAGCAGGCCCGTTGGGACTTACAATGAGCAGTTCTTC
CDR3 protein: CASRPVGTYNEQFF

V gene: TRBV20-1
J gene: TRBJ2-7
clone size: few
D gene: -
CDR3 DNA: TGCAGTGCTGCAGAGGGCCAACCCTACGAGCAGTACTTC
CDR3 protein: CSAAEGQPYEQYF

V gene: TRBV20-1
J gene: TRBJ2-1
clone size: -
D gene: -
CDR3 DNA: TGCAGTGCTAGGAAGTTCGACTACAATGAGCAGTTCTTC
CDR3 protein: CSARKFDYNEQFF

V gene: TRBV6-1
J gene: TRBJ2-7
clone size: -
D gene: -
CDR3 DNA: TGTGCCAGCAGTGATGGCTTTTCCTACGAGCAGTACTTC
CDR3 protein: CASSDGFSYEQYF

V gene: TRBV20-1
J gene: TRBJ1-2
clone size: -
D gene: -
CDR3 DNA: TGCAGTGCTCCCCGACAGGTGAATGGCTACACCTTC
CDR3 protein: CSAPRQVNGYTF

V gene: TRBV4-1
J gene: TRBJ2-7
clone size: -
D gene: TRBD1
CDR3 DNA: TGCGCCAGCAGCCCAAGACAGGGGTTCTACGAGCAGTACTTC
CDR3 protein: CASSPRQGFYEQYF

V gene: TRBV19
J gene: TRBJ2-7
clone size: -
D gene: -
CDR3 DNA: TGTGCCAGTAGTATTCTAAAGACTTCCCTATACGAGCAGTACTTC
CDR3 protein: CASSILKTSLYEQYF

V gene: TRBV20-1
J gene: TRBJ2-1
clone size: -
D gene: TRBD2
CDR3 DNA: TGCAGTGCGAGATCGGGACTAGCGGTCTACAATGAGCAGTTCTTC
CDR3 protein: CSARSGLAVYNEQFF

V gene: TRBV27
J gene: TRBJ2-3
clone size: -
D gene: TRBD2
CDR3 DNA: TGTGCCAGCAGTTTATCGGCTAGCGGGAGACCTAGCACAGATACGCAGTATTTT
CDR3 protein: CASSLSASGRPSTDTQYF